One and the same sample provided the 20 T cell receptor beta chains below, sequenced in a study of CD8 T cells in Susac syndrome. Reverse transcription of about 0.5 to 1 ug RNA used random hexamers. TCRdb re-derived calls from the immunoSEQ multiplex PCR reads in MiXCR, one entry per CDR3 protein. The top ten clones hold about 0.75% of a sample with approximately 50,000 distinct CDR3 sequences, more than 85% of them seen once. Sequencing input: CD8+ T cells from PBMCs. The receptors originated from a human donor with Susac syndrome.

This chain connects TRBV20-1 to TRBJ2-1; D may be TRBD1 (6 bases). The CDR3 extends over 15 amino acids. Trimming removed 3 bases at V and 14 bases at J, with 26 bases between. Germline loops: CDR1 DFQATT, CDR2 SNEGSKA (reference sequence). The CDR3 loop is CSASPLRLAGEYEFF. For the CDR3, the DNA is TGCAGTGCTAGTCCCCTCCGGTTGGCAGGGGAATATGAGTTCTTC.

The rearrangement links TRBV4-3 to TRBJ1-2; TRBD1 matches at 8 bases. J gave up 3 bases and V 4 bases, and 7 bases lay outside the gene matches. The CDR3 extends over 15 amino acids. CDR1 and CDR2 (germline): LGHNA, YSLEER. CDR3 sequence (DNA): TGCGCCAGCAGCCGTACGCAGGGGGCCCACTATGGCTACACCTTC. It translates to CASSRTQGAHYGYTF.

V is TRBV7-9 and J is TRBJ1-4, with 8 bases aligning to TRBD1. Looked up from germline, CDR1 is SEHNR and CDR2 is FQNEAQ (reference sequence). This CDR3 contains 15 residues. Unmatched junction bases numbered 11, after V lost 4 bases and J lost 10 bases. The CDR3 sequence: CASSYPDRGFRKLFF. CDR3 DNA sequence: TGTGCCAGCAGCTACCCCGACAGGGGCTTTCGAAAACTGTTTTTT.

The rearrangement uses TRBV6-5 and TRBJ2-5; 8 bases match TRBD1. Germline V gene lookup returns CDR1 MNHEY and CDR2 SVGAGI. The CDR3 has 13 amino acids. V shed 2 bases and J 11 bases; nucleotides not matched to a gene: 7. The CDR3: CASSYNQGAGQYF. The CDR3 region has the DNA TGTGCCAGCAGTTACAACCAGGGGGCGGGGCAGTACTTC.

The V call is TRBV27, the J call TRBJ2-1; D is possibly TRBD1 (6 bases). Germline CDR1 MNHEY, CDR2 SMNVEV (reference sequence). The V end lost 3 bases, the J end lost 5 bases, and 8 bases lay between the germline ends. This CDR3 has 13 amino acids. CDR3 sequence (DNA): TGTGCCAGCAGTTTGGGACAAAACAATGAGCAGTTCTTC. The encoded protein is CASSLGQNNEQFF.

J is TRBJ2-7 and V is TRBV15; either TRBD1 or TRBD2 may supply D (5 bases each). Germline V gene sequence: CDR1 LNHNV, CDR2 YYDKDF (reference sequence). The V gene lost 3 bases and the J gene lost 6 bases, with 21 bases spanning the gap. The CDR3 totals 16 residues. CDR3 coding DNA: TGTGCCACCAGCAGTTTCCCCGGGACGGAGGAAGGCGAGCAGTACTTC. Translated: CATSSFPGTEEGEQYF.

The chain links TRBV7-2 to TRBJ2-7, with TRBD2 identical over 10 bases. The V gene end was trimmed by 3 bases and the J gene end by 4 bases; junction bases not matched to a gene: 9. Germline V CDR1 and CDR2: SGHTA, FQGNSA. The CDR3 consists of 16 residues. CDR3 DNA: TGTGCCAGCAGCTTTGAGCGGGGGGGCAAATGGTACGAGCAGTACTTC. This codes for CASSFERGGKWYEQYF.

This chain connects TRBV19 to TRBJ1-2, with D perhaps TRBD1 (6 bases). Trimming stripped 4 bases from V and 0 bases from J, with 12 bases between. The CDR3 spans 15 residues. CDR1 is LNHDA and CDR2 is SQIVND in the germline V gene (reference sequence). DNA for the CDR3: TGTGCCAGTAGTAAAGGACAGAGCGCTAACTATGGCTACACCTTC. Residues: CASSKGQSANYGYTF. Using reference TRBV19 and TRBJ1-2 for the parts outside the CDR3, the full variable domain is DGGITQSPKYLFRKEGQNVTLSCEQNLNHDAMYWYRQDPGQGLRLIYYSQIVNDFQKGDIAEGYSVSREKKESFPLTVTSAQKNPTAFYLCASSKGQSANYGYTFGSGTRLTVV.

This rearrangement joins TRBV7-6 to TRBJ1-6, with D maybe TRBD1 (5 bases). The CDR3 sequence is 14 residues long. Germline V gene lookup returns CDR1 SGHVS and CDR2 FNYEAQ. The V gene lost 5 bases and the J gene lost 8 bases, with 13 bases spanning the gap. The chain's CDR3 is CASSPGTADSPLHF. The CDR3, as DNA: TGTGCCAGCAGCCCCGGGACGGCAGATTCACCCCTCCACTTT.

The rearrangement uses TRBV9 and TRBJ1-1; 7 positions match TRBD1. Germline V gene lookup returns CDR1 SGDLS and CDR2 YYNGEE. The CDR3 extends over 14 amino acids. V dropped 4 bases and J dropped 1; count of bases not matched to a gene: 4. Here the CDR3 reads CASSMGQTNTEAFF. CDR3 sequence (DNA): TGTGCCAGCAGCATGGGACAGACGAACACTGAAGCTTTCTTT.

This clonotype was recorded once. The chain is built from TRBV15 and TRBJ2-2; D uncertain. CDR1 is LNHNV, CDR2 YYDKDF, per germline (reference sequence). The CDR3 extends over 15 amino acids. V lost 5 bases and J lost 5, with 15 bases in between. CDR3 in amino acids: CATSGPQIPTGELFF. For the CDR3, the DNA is TGTGCCACCAGCGGGCCACAGATTCCGACCGGGGAGCTGTTTTTT.

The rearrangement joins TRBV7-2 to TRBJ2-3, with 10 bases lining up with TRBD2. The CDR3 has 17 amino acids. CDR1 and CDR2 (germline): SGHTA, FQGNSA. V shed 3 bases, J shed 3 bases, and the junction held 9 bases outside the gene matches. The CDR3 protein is CASSFPAGGPLTDTQYF. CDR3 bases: TGTGCCAGCAGCTTTCCAGCGGGGGGGCCGTTGACAGATACGCAGTATTTT.

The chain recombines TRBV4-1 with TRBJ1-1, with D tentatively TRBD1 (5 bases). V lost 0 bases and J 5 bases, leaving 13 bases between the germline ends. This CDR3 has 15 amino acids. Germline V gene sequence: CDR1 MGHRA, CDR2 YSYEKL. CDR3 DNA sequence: TGCGCCAGCAGCCAAGACTCGGCAGGGAGGACTGAAGCTTTCTTT. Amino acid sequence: CASSQDSAGRTEAFF.

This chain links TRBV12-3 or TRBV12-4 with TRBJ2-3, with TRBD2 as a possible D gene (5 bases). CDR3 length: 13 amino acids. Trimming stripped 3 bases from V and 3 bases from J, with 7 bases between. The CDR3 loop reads CASSLRVTDTQYF. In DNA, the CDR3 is TGTGCCAGCAGTTTGCGGGTTACAGATACGCAGTATTTT.

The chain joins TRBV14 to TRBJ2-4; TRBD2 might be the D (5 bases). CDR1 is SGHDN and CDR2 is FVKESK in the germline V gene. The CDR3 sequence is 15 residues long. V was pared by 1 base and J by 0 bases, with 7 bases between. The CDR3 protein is CASSQGEGAKNIQYF. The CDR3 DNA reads TGTGCCAGCAGCCAAGGAGAGGGAGCCAAAAACATTCAGTACTTC. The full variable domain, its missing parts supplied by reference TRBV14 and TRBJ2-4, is EAGVTQFPSHSVIEKGQTVTLRCDPISGHDNLYWYRRVMGKEIKFLLHFVKESKQDESGMPNNRFLAERTGGTYSTLKVQPAELEDSGVYFCASSQGEGAKNIQYFGAGTRLSVL.

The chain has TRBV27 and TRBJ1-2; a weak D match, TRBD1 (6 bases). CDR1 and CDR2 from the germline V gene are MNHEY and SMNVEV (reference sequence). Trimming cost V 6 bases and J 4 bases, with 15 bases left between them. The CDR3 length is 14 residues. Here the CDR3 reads CASSPGGAFYGYTF. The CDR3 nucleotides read TGTGCCAGCAGCCCGGGGGGGGCTTTCTATGGCTACACCTTC.

The chain's CDR3 is CASSFFGDGYTF. Written as DNA, the CDR3 is TGTGCCAGCAGCTTCTTTGGGGATGGCTACACCTTC. The J gene is TRBJ1-2, the V gene TRBV5-6; no clear D. The CDR3 has 12 residues. Between the trimmed V and J ends, which lost 2 bases and 6 bases, there was a span of 8 bases. Germline V gives CDR1 SGHDT, CDR2 YYEEEE.

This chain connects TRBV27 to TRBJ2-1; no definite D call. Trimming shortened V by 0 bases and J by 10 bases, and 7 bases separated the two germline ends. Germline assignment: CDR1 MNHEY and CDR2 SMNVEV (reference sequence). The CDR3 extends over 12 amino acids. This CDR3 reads CASSLSGYEQFF. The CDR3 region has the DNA TGTGCCAGCAGTTTATCGGGGTACGAGCAGTTCTTC.

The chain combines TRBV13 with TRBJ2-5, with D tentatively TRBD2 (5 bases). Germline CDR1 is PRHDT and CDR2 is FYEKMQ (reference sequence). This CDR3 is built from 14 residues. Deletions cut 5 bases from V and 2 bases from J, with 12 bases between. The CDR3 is CASSPRTAQETQYF. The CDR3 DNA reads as TGTGCCAGCAGCCCCCGGACTGCACAAGAGACCCAGTACTTC. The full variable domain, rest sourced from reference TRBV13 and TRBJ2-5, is AAGVIQSPRHLIKEKRETATLKCYPIPRHDTVYWYQQGPGQDPQFLISFYEKMQSDKGSIPDRFSAQQFSDYHSELNMSSLELGDSALYFCASSPRTAQETQYFGPGTRLLVL.

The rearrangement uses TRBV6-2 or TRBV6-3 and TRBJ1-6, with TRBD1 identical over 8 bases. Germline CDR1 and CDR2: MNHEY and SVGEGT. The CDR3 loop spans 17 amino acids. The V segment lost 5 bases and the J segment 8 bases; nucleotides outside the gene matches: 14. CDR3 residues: CASSPAVTGAEDSPLHF. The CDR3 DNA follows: TGTGCCAGCAGTCCTGCGGTGACAGGGGCCGAGGATTCACCCCTCCACTTT.